This entry lists 16 T cell receptor beta chains sequenced from one sample in a study of cytomegalovirus exposure and HLA in healthy donors. PCR involved 60 Vbeta and 13 Jbeta primers. Libraries were prepared by immunoSEQ multiplex PCR; TCRdb keeps only in-frame clonotypes and omits some of them. The sample records under 150,000 clones, approximately 80% being singletons. The sample was PBMCs. The source is a male donor in good health and CMV-seronegative.

As for this clone: The CDR3 does not close with the conserved phenylalanine or tryptophan, likely indicating a read error. The V call is TRBV2, the J call TRBJ1-1; 9 positions agree with TRBD1. Germline V gene data show CDR1 as SNHLY and CDR2 as FYNNEI. The CDR3 runs to 14 residues. V was clipped by 6 bases and J by 5 bases; unmatched bases: 7. The CDR3 loop is CASSEQGAGTEAFL. The CDR3, as DNA: TGTGCCAGCAGCGAACAGGGGGCCGGGACTGAAGCTTTCCTT.

The gene calls are TRBV29-1 and TRBJ2-3; D is perhaps TRBD2 (6 bases). The CDR3 has 15 amino acids. The V end lost 3 bases, the J end lost 4 bases, and 17 bases lay between the germline ends. Germline CDR1 SQVTM, CDR2 ANQGSEA. CDR3 protein: CSVEGVGGASDTQYF. The CDR3 DNA sequence: TGCAGCGTTGAGGGTGTTGGAGGGGCGTCAGATACGCAGTATTTT.

The chain has TRBV5-6 and TRBJ2-7, with 8 positions matching TRBD1. The CDR3 totals 14 residues. V shed 0 bases and J 4 bases; nucleotides not matched to a gene: 3. Germline CDR1 reads SGHDT; CDR2 reads YYEEEE. The CDR3: CASSLVGQVYEQYF. DNA for the CDR3: TGTGCCAGCAGCTTGGTGGGACAGGTGTACGAGCAGTACTTC.

The chain joins TRBV5-6 to TRBJ2-1, with 7 bases identical to TRBD2. CDR3 length: 16 residues. CDR1 and CDR2 (germline): SGHDT, YYEEEE. Trimming took 7 bases from V and 3 from J; bases not matched to a gene: 13. The CDR3 nucleotides are TGTGCCAGCCTAGACGGGTCGGGAGGAATCTACAATGAGCAGTTCTTC. Its translation is CASLDGSGGIYNEQFF.

V gene TRBV19 combines with J gene TRBJ2-1; 12 bases agree with TRBD2. The CDR3 spans 20 residues. The germline V gene has CDR1 LNHDA and CDR2 SQIVND (reference sequence). V lost 1 base and J lost 0; bases outside the gene matches: 10. The CDR3 loop is CASSIAGLAGFQSSYNEQFF. CDR3 DNA sequence: TGTGCCAGTAGTATAGCAGGACTAGCGGGATTCCAGAGCTCCTACAATGAGCAGTTCTTC.

The chain recombines TRBV4-2 with TRBJ1-4, with D maybe TRBD1 (6 bases). This CDR3 is built from 14 residues. Trimming pared 4 bases from V and 11 bases from J, leaving 17 bases between. CDR1 is LGHNA, CDR2 YNFKEQ, per germline. CDR3 nucleotide sequence: TGTGCCAGCAGCCGAACCGGGACACCAGCCAAACTGTTTTTT. It encodes CASSRTGTPAKLFF.

This chain connects TRBV13 to TRBJ2-5; D is perhaps TRBD1 (5 bases). Trimming took off 1 base at V and 3 bases at J, with 9 bases between the two ends. The CDR3 consists of 14 residues. Germline loops: CDR1 PRHDT, CDR2 FYEKMQ (reference sequence). CDR3 coding DNA: TGTGCCAGCAGCTTAGCGGACAAAGAAGAGACCCAGTACTTC. Residues: CASSLADKEETQYF.

The gene calls are TRBV7-9 and TRBJ1-1; 11 bases line up with TRBD1. V gave up 1 base and J gave up 5 bases; unmatched junction bases: 9. The germline gives CDR1 SEHNR, CDR2 FQNEAQ (reference sequence). The CDR3 runs to 17 residues. The CDR3 protein is CASSLGGGTGGRTEAFF. CDR3 coding DNA: TGTGCCAGCAGCTTAGGAGGCGGGACAGGGGGGAGAACTGAAGCTTTCTTT.

The J gene is TRBJ2-5, the V gene TRBV5-6; TRBD1 agrees at 7 bases. The CDR3 extends over 14 amino acids. V was clipped by 4 bases and J by 5 bases; unmatched bases: 8. Germline assignment: CDR1 SGHDT and CDR2 YYEEEE. DNA of the CDR3: TGTGCCAGCAGCGATCTGACAGGGTTCGAGACCCAGTACTTC. This translates into CASSDLTGFETQYF. The full variable domain, with the rest looked up from reference TRBV5-6 and TRBJ2-5, is DAGVTQSPTHLIKTRGQQVTLRCSPKSGHDTVSWYQQALGQGPQFIFQYYEEEERQRGNFPDRFSGHQFPNYSSELNVNALLLGDSALYLCASSDLTGFETQYFGPGTRLLVL.

The chain joins TRBV7-8 to TRBJ2-2; D perhaps matches TRBD2 (6 bases). This CDR3 spans 17 amino acids. Trimming took 2 bases from V and 4 from J, leaving 17 bases between them. Germline CDR1 SGHVS, CDR2 FQNEAQ. The CDR3 reads CASSLLAEPRRTGELFF. The DNA of the CDR3 is TGTGCCAGCAGCTTATTAGCGGAGCCCCGCCGCACCGGGGAGCTGTTTTTT.

A single count supports this clone. A read error may produce the germline difference seen at one junction end. The V call is TRBV4-3, the J call TRBJ1-4; 9 positions agree with TRBD1. The CDR3 has 15 residues. Germline assignment: CDR1 LGHNA and CDR2 YSLEER. In DNA form, the CDR3 reads TGCGCTAGCAGCCACAGGGGGCGGAAGGATGAAAAACTGTTTTTT. Encoded protein: CASSHRGRKDEKLFF.

The chain joins TRBV30 to TRBJ2-5, with 14 bases lining up with TRBD2. The germline V gene has CDR1 GTSNPN and CDR2 SVGIG (reference sequence). The CDR3 totals 15 residues. V lost 4 bases and J lost 7; bases outside the gene matches: 8. The CDR3 spells CAWTPGTSGSGTQYF. Here the CDR3 DNA reads TGTGCCTGGACCCCCGGGACTAGCGGGAGCGGGACCCAGTACTTC.

The chain has TRBV29-1 and TRBJ2-5, with 7 positions matching TRBD2. This CDR3 contains 13 residues. The germline gives CDR1 SQVTM, CDR2 ANQGSEA. Losses at the gene ends were 8 bases for V and 4 bases for J; bases not matched to a gene: 10. The CDR3 sequence is CSFRDYMGETQYF. Written as DNA, the CDR3 is TGCAGCTTCCGGGACTATATGGGAGAGACCCAGTACTTC.

The chain links TRBV9 to TRBJ1-5, with TRBD1 identical over 8 bases. The CDR3 covers 19 residues. The J segment lost 0 bases and the V segment lost 0 bases, leaving 11 bases of the junction unmatched. Germline CDR1 reads SGDLS; CDR2 reads YYNGEE. CDR3 nucleotide sequence: TGTGCCAGCAGCGTAGACGGACAGGGAGGGGGAGATAGCAATCAGCCCCAGCATTTT. This encodes CASSVDGQGGGDSNQPQHF.

This chain connects TRBV9 to TRBJ2-2, with D tentatively TRBD1 (6 bases). The V end lost 4 bases, the J end lost 5 bases, and 15 bases lay between the germline ends. Germline V gene data show CDR1 as SGDLS and CDR2 as YYNGEE. The CDR3 has 15 residues. This CDR3 reads CASSPWTDQTGELFF. The CDR3 coding sequence is TGTGCCAGCAGCCCATGGACAGACCAGACCGGGGAGCTGTTTTTT.

This clone was detected a few times. The V and J genes are TRBV7-9 and TRBJ2-7; 10 bases align to TRBD2. The V and J ends lost 0 bases and 3 bases, in that order; junction bases with no gene match: 8. From germline, CDR1 is SEHNR and CDR2 FQNEAQ (reference sequence). The CDR3 covers 17 residues. The CDR3 DNA reads as TGTGCCAGCAGCTTAGCCGTCAGGACTAGCGGATTCTACGAGCAGTACTTC. Amino acids: CASSLAVRTSGFYEQYF.